This T cell receptor beta chain was captured by sequencing in a study of T cell repertoires in cytomegalovirus infection. Overall study: CMV epitopes in the study were HLA-C-restricted (recently identified) and HLA-B-restricted (well studied). Matching HLA type, along with CMV infection, was indicated by public TCR beta signatures.

TCRdb analysed the reads with MiXCR anew, one entry per CDR3 protein. The sample includes under 350,000 distinct CDR3 sequences, around 20% of them seen just once. Study-wide points: There were HLA-C-restricted CMV-specific TCR beta clonotypes dominating the ex vivo response. The cumulative frequency of public TCR beta families distinguished individuals who carried CMV together with the relevant HLA.

In its sample, this clonotype was seen many times. Its antigen is as yet unknown. This clonotype was obtained from a human donor in good health (CMV status not recorded). Some clones in this sample may be carry-over from other donors' samples. This material consisted of cultured PBMCs, taken from culture after CMV antigen stimulation.

CDR3 nucleotide sequence: TGTGCCAGCAGCTTATCGGGACAGGCTTATGGCTACACCTTC. Translating gives CASSLSGQAYGYTF. J is TRBJ1-2 and V is TRBV7-2; 8 positions match TRBD1. Losses at the gene ends were 2 bases for V and 5 bases for J; bases not matched to a gene: 4. The CDR3 loop spans 14 amino acids. CDR1 and CDR2 from the germline V gene are SGHTA and FQGNSA.